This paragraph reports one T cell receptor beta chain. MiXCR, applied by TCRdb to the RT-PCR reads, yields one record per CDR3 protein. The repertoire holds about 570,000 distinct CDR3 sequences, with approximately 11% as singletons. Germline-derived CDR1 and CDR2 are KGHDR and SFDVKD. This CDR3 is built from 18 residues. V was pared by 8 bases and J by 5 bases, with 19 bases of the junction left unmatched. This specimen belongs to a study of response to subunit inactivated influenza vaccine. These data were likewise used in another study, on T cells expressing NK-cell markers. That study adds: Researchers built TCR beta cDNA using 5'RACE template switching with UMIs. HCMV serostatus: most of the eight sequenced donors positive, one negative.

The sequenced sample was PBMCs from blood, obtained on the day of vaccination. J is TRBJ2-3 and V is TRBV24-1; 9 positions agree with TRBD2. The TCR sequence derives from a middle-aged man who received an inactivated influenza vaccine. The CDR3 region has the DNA TGTGCCACCAAGAGGGTGTGGCTAGCGGGGCGTATGGGAGATACGCAGTATTTT. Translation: CATKRVWLAGRMGDTQYF.